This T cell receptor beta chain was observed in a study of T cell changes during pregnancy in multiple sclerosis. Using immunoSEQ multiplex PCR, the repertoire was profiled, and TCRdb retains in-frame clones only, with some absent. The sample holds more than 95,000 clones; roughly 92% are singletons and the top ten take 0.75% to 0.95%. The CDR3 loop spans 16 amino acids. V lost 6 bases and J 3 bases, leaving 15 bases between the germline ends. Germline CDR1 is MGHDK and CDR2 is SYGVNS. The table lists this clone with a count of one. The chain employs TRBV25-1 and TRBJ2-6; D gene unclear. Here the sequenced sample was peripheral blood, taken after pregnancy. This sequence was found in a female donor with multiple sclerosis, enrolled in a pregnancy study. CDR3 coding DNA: TGTGCCAGCAGACAACCCGGAGTGAGTGGGGCCAACGTCCTGACTTTC. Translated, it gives CASRQPGVSGANVLTF.